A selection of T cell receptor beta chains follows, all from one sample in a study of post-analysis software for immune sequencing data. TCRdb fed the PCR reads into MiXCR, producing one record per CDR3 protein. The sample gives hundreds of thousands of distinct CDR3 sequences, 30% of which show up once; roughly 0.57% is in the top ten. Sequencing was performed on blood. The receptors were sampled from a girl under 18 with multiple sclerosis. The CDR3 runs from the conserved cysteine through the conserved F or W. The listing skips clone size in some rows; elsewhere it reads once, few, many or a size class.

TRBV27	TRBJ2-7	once	CASSFSDPTRYEQYF
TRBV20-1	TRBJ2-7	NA	CSARDIAGKTYEQYF
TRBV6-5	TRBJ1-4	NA	CASSYSPGGNEKLFF
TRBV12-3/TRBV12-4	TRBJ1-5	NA	CASSHDRGQPQHF
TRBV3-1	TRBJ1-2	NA	CASSQTPGQGAGYTF
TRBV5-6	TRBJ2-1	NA	CASSQDRVWASNEQFF
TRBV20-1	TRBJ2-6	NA	CSAKRGTGANVLTF
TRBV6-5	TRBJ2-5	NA	CASSSNSGTSGQETQYF
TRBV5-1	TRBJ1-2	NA	CASSFEWSEDGYTF
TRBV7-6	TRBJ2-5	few	CASSLAQGTAETQYF
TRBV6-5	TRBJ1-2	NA	CASSYSTGTYGYTF
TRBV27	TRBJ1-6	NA	CASSPNRGHNSPLHF
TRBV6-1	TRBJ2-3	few	CASSEGPGSWSDTQYF
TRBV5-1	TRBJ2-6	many	CASSKSGPISGANVLTF
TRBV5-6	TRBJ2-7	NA	CASSLAQGHYEQYF
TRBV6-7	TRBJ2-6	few	CASSNPTGIGANVLTF
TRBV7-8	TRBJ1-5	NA	CASGRTRGSGNQPQHF
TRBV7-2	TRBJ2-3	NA	CATRLAGGTDTQYF
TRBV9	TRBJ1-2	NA	CASSVGAFGADGYTF
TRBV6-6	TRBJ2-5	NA	CASSPRQGGEETQYF
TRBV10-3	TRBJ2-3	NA	CAISESGPTDTQYF
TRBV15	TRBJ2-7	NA	CATSRDFGEVPYEQYF
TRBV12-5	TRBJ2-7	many	CASGLVLADSSYEQYF
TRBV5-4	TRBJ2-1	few	CASSPGTGGYLEQFF
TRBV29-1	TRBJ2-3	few	CSVEPRGWTDTQYF
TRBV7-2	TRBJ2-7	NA	CASSLRTLPYEQYF
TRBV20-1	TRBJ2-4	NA	CSASRKNIQYF
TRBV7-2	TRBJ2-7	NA	CASTHRGITYNEQYF
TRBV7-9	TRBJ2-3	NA	CASSLGDGSGDTQYF
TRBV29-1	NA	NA	CSFWGDETQYF
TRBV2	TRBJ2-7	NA	CASGGSAPPYEQYF
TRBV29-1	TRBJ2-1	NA	CSVDGRLARNEQFF
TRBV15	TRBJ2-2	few	CATSTPGGGTGELFF
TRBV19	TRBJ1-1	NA	CASSMSANTEAFF
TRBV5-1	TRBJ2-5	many	CASSLVGKETQYF
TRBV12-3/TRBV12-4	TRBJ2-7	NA	CASSLGGRYYEQYF
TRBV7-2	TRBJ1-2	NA	CASNEDGVYGYTF
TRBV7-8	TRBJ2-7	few	CASSNRDGGGNEQYF
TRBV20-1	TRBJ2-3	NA	CSAGGTSDYSEDTQYF
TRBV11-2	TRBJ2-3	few	CASSLWPGTDTQYF
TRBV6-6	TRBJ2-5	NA	CASSSTGWETQYF
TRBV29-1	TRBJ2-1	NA	CSVEGDVLYNEQFF
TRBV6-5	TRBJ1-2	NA	CASGRTVSYGYTF
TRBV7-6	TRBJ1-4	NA	CASSRRTDGRNEKLFF
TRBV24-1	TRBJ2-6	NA	CATSDPAGPGANVLTF
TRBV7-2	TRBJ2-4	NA	CASSRRGQGNIQYF
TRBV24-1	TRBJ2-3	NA	CATSQTAASGRDTQYF